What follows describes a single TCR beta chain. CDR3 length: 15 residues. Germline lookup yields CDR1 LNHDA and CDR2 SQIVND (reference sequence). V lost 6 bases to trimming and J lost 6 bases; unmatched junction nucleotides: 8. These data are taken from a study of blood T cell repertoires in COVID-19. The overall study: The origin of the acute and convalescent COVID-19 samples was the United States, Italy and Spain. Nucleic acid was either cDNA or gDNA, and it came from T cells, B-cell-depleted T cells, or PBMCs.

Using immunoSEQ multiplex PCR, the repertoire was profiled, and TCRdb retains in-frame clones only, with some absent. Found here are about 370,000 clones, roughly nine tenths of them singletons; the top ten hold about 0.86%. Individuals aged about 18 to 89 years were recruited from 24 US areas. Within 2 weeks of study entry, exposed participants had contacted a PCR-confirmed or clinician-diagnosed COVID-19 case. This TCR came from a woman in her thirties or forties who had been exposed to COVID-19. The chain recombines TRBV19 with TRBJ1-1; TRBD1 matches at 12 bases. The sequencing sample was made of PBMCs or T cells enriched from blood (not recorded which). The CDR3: CASRGDRGLSSEAFF. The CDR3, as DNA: TGTGCCAGTAGGGGGGACAGGGGGCTGTCATCTGAAGCTTTCTTT.